The rows below give T cell receptor beta chains drawn from one sample of a study of blood T cell repertoires in COVID-19. The data were produced by immunoSEQ multiplex PCR, yet TCRdb's version contains in-frame clones alone and is incomplete. The table shows 65,000 to 85,000 clones, with around 87% occurring only once. The sequenced material came from peripheral blood. The receptor set was obtained from a woman between 18 and 29 years old with acute or convalescent COVID-19. CDR3s include the opening cysteine and the closing phenylalanine or tryptophan. A D gene is named only where the DNA matches it firmly. Expanded clones are given a class, and other clones once, few, many or no size at all.

cdr3_aa: CASSRTGEAKNIQYF; cdr3_nt: TGTGCCAGCAGCCGGACAGGGGAAGCCAAAAACATTCAGTACTTC; j_call: TRBJ2-4; d_call: TRBD1; v_call: TRBV14; clone_size: NA
cdr3_aa: CASRTDRGITDTQYF; cdr3_nt: TGCGCCAGCAGAACTGACAGGGGGATAACAGATACGCAGTATTTT; j_call: TRBJ2-3; d_call: TRBD1; v_call: TRBV5-1; clone_size: few
cdr3_aa: CATSRQGGEKLFF; cdr3_nt: TGTGCCACATCCAGACAGGGCGGTGAAAAACTGTTTTTT; j_call: TRBJ1-4; d_call: TRBD1; v_call: TRBV6-5; clone_size: NA
cdr3_aa: CATSGASGGPDTQYF; cdr3_nt: TGTGCCACCAGCGGTGCTAGCGGGGGACCAGATACGCAGTATTTT; j_call: TRBJ2-3; d_call: TRBD2; v_call: TRBV15; clone_size: NA
cdr3_aa: CAWRMSGGRNQPQHF; cdr3_nt: TGTGCCTGGAGGATGTCGGGGGGCCGCAATCAGCCCCAGCATTTT; j_call: TRBJ1-5; d_call: NA; v_call: TRBV30; clone_size: NA
cdr3_aa: CASRDRGPTNEKLFF; cdr3_nt: TGTGCCAGCAGGGACAGGGGCCCAACTAATGAAAAACTGTTTTTT; j_call: TRBJ1-4; d_call: TRBD1; v_call: TRBV6-5; clone_size: few
cdr3_aa: CASSPNSGRAFNEQFF; cdr3_nt: TGTGCCAGCAGCCCTAATAGCGGGAGGGCCTTCAATGAGCAGTTCTTC; j_call: TRBJ2-1; d_call: TRBD2; v_call: TRBV9; clone_size: NA
cdr3_aa: CASSLPNRANTEAFF; cdr3_nt: TGTGCCAGCAGCTTACCTAACAGGGCGAACACTGAAGCTTTCTTT; j_call: TRBJ1-1; d_call: NA; v_call: TRBV7-9; clone_size: NA
cdr3_aa: CASSADRAGQPQHF; cdr3_nt: TGTGCCAGCAGCGCGGACAGGGCAGGTCAGCCCCAGCATTTT; j_call: TRBJ1-5; d_call: TRBD1; v_call: TRBV6-5; clone_size: NA
cdr3_aa: CASSINRGETQYF; cdr3_nt: TGTGCCAGTAGTATAAACAGGGGAGAGACCCAGTACTTC; j_call: TRBJ2-5; d_call: TRBD1; v_call: TRBV19; clone_size: few
cdr3_aa: CASSRLAVETGELFF; cdr3_nt: TGCGCCAGCAGCCGACTAGCGGTAGAAACCGGGGAGCTGTTTTTT; j_call: TRBJ2-2; d_call: TRBD2; v_call: TRBV5-1; clone_size: NA
cdr3_aa: CASRLTSVSTDTQYF; cdr3_nt: TGTGCCAGCAGGTTGACTAGCGTGAGCACAGATACGCAGTATTTT; j_call: TRBJ2-3; d_call: TRBD2; v_call: TRBV6-5; clone_size: NA
cdr3_aa: CASSLGQGLDGYTF; cdr3_nt: TGTGCCAGCAGCTTAGGACAGGGACTCGATGGCTACACCTTC; j_call: TRBJ1-2; d_call: TRBD1; v_call: TRBV7-2; clone_size: NA
cdr3_aa: CSVGNGQGWNEQFF; cdr3_nt: TGCAGCGTTGGCAACGGACAGGGTTGGAATGAGCAGTTCTTC; j_call: TRBJ2-1; d_call: TRBD1; v_call: TRBV29-1; clone_size: NA
cdr3_aa: CASSSGRAYNEQFF; cdr3_nt: TGTGCCAGCAGTAGCGGGAGGGCCTACAATGAGCAGTTCTTC; j_call: TRBJ2-1; d_call: TRBD2; v_call: TRBV6-6; clone_size: NA
cdr3_aa: CASSRQGNTEAFF; cdr3_nt: TGTGCCAGCAGTCGACAGGGGAACACTGAAGCTTTCTTT; j_call: TRBJ1-1; d_call: TRBD1; v_call: TRBV12-3/TRBV12-4; clone_size: NA
cdr3_aa: CASSLGLAGGLYTGELFF; cdr3_nt: TGTGCCAGCAGCTTGGGGCTAGCGGGGGGACTATACACCGGGGAGCTGTTTTTT; j_call: TRBJ2-2; d_call: TRBD2; v_call: TRBV5-5; clone_size: NA
cdr3_aa: CAWSVSRNTEAFF; cdr3_nt: TGTGCCTGGAGTGTGTCCAGGAACACTGAAGCTTTCTTT; j_call: TRBJ1-1; d_call: NA; v_call: TRBV30; clone_size: NA
cdr3_aa: CASSPGLQETQYF; cdr3_nt: TGCGCCAGCAGCCCAGGGTTACAAGAGACCCAGTACTTC; j_call: TRBJ2-5; d_call: NA; v_call: TRBV5-1; clone_size: NA
cdr3_aa: CASSIVGQGATGANVLTF; cdr3_nt: TGTGCCAGTAGTATAGTCGGCCAGGGGGCGACTGGGGCCAACGTCCTGACTTTC; j_call: TRBJ2-6; d_call: TRBD1; v_call: TRBV19; clone_size: NA
cdr3_aa: CASSLGQGAEYSPLHF; cdr3_nt: TGCGCCAGCAGCTTGGGTCAGGGGGCTGAATATTCACCCCTCCACTTT; j_call: TRBJ1-6; d_call: TRBD1; v_call: TRBV5-1; clone_size: once
cdr3_aa: CASRGPSGNTIYF; cdr3_nt: TGTGCCAGCAGGGGCCCGTCTGGAAACACCATATATTTT; j_call: TRBJ1-3; d_call: NA; v_call: TRBV6-5; clone_size: NA
cdr3_aa: CASSVASGQMNTEAFF; cdr3_nt: TGTGCCAGCAGTGTGGCCTCCGGACAGATGAACACTGAAGCTTTCTTT; j_call: TRBJ1-1; d_call: NA; v_call: TRBV6-1; clone_size: NA
cdr3_aa: CASSELAALWNEQFF; cdr3_nt: TGTGCCAGCAGCGAACTAGCGGCCCTGTGGAATGAGCAGTTCTTC; j_call: TRBJ2-1; d_call: TRBD2; v_call: TRBV5-5; clone_size: NA
cdr3_aa: CSVREETQYF; cdr3_nt: TGCAGCGTCAGGGAAGAGACCCAGTACTTC; j_call: TRBJ2-5; d_call: NA; v_call: TRBV29-1; clone_size: NA
cdr3_aa: CAWSVKGYSSPIYF; cdr3_nt: TGTGCCTGGAGTGTAAAGGGGTACAGCAGTCCCATATATTTT; j_call: TRBJ1-3; d_call: NA; v_call: TRBV30; clone_size: NA